This T cell receptor beta chain came from a study of shared clonotypes between healthy human individuals. Per germline, CDR1 SGHRS and CDR2 YFSETQ. The CDR3 is 13 amino acids. Points on this clone: A junction boundary mismatches the germline segment, possibly from a read error.

Method: immunoSEQ multiplex PCR; TCRdb's copy keeps in-frame clones and lacks some. In the table there are over 2 million clones, 95% of which are singletons. The chain recombines TRBV5-1 with TRBJ1-1, with D unclear. The receptor was isolated from a young man in good health. Sequenced sample: naive CD4+ T cells sorted from blood. Subset described: CD45RA+ positively selected. The CDR3 loop reads CASSLGEAGGAFF. As DNA, the CDR3 is TGTGCCAGCAGCTTGGGAGAGGCGGGCGGTGCTTTCTTT. Supplemented by reference TRBV5-1 and TRBJ1-1, the full variable domain reads KAGVTQTPRYLIKTRGQQVTLSCSPISGHRSVSWYQQTPGQGLQFLFEYFSETQRNKGNFPGRFSGRQFSNSRSEMNVSTLELGDSALYLCASSLGEAGGAFFGQGTRLTVV.